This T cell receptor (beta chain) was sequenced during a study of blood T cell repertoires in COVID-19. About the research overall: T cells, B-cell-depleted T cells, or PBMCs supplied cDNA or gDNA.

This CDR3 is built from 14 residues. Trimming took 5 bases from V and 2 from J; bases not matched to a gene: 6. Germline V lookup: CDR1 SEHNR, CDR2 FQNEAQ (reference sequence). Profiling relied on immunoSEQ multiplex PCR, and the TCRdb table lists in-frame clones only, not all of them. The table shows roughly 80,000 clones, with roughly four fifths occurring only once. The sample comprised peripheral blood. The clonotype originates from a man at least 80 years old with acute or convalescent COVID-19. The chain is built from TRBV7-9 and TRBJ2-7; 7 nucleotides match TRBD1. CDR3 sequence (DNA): TGTGCCAGCAGCACAGGGGTTAGGCCCTACGAGCAGTACTTC. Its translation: CASSTGVRPYEQYF.